The T cell receptor (beta chain) under discussion was sequenced for a study of OX40 agonist ivuxolimab in advanced cancers. Whole-study findings and limits: Part of the nonresponder group also had normalized T-cell clonal expansion that was low.

This clone was counted only a few times. Its antigen remains unknown. Autoimmune disease history or systemic immunosuppression meant exclusion. Measured with immunoSEQ multiplex PCR; TCRdb has only the in-frame clones, and not every one. Here the sample spans about 11,000 clones, roughly 81% being singletons. The sequenced sample was CD4+ or CD8+ T cells sorted from blood, obtained in a trial of the OX40 agonist ivuxolimab. The source of this sequence is an adult with an advanced solid tumor such as melanoma, head and neck, liver or kidney cancer.

The CDR3 is CASSESRGGTDTQYF. The CDR3 nucleotides are TGTGCCAGCAGTGAATCGCGGGGGGGCACAGATACGCAGTATTTT. The chain joins TRBV6-1 to TRBJ2-3; 8 bases are a match to TRBD2. The CDR3 sequence is 15 residues long. The germline V gene encodes CDR1 MNHNS and CDR2 SASEGT. The trim removed 2 bases at V and 1 base at J, leaving 2 bases unmatched.